This T cell receptor beta chain was sequenced in a study of blood T cell repertoires in COVID-19. Libraries were prepared by immunoSEQ multiplex PCR; TCRdb keeps only in-frame clonotypes and omits some of them. The table shows about 380,000 clones, with around 84% occurring only once. The CDR3 loop spans 14 amino acids. Germline V gene lookup returns CDR1 MNHEY and CDR2 SMNVEV (reference sequence). The trim removed 5 bases at V and 5 bases at J, leaving 6 bases unmatched. The material sequenced was peripheral blood. This chain joins TRBV27 and TRBJ2-1, with 7 bases identical to TRBD2. This receptor was obtained from a woman aged 18-29 years with acute or convalescent COVID-19. In DNA, the CDR3 is TGTGCCAGCAGTCCAGGGACTACGAACAATGAGCAGTTCTTC. As protein: CASSPGTTNNEQFF.